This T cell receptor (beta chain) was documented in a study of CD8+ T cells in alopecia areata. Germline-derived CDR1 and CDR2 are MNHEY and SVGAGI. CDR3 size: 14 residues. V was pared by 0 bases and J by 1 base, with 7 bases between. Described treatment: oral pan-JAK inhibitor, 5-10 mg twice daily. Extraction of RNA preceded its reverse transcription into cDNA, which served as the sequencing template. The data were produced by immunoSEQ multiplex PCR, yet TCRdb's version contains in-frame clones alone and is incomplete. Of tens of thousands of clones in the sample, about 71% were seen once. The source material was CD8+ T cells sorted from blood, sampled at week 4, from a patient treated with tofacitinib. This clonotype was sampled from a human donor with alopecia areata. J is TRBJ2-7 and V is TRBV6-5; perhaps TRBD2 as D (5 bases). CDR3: CASSYSDSSYEQYF. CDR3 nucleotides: TGTGCCAGCAGTTACTCGGACTCTTCCTACGAGCAGTACTTC.